A selection of T cell receptor beta chains follows, all from one sample in a study of blood T cell repertoires in COVID-19. Profiling relied on immunoSEQ multiplex PCR, and the TCRdb table lists in-frame clones only, not all of them. The sample gives more than 70,000 clones, about 89% of which show up once; 3% to 4.5% is in the top ten. Sequenced input: peripheral blood. The origin of the receptors is a woman aged 45-65 years in a cohort sampled during active COVID-19. Each CDR3 is given with its conserved first and last residue. Fields, in order: V gene, J gene, clone size, D gene, CDR3 protein, CDR3 DNA. A D gene is named only where the DNA matches it firmly. For some rows the clone size is stated as once, few or many, or as a class when expanded; others skip it.

V gene: TRBV4-1; J gene: TRBJ2-1; clone size: once; D gene: TRBD1; CDR3 protein: CASSREDRGFLNEQFF; CDR3 DNA: TGCGCCAGCAGCCGAGAGGACAGGGGATTTTTGAATGAGCAGTTCTTC
V gene: TRBV18; J gene: TRBJ1-2; clone size: NA; D gene: TRBD1; CDR3 protein: CASSPPGTGYYGYTF; CDR3 DNA: TGTGCCAGCTCACCTCCTGGGACAGGGTACTATGGCTACACCTTC
V gene: TRBV9; J gene: TRBJ2-5; clone size: NA; D gene: NA; CDR3 protein: CASSPWTQETQYF; CDR3 DNA: TGTGCCAGCAGCCCCTGGACTCAAGAGACCCAGTACTTC
V gene: TRBV18; J gene: TRBJ1-2; clone size: NA; D gene: TRBD1; CDR3 protein: CASSPLGGDLANYGYTF; CDR3 DNA: TGTGCCAGCTCACCCTTAGGGGGCGACTTGGCTAACTATGGCTACACCTTC
V gene: TRBV7-3; J gene: TRBJ1-6; clone size: NA; D gene: NA; CDR3 protein: CANKGVAGDYNSPLHF; CDR3 DNA: TGTGCCAACAAGGGGGTGGCAGGGGACTATAATTCACCCCTCCACTTT
V gene: TRBV3-1/TRBV3-2; J gene: TRBJ1-4; clone size: once; D gene: TRBD1; CDR3 protein: CASSQVFRGREKLFF; CDR3 DNA: TGTGCCAGCAGCCAAGTGTTTAGGGGGCGTGAAAAACTGTTTTTT
V gene: TRBV7-9; J gene: TRBJ1-1; clone size: NA; D gene: NA; CDR3 protein: CASSRTALVNTEAFF; CDR3 DNA: TGTGCCAGCAGCAGGACAGCCCTTGTGAACACTGAAGCTTTCTTT
V gene: TRBV7-3; J gene: TRBJ2-5; clone size: NA; D gene: NA; CDR3 protein: CASSLTPTVKETQYF; CDR3 DNA: TGTGCCAGCAGCTTAACGCCAACTGTTAAAGAGACCCAGTACTTC
V gene: TRBV9; J gene: TRBJ1-2; clone size: NA; D gene: NA; CDR3 protein: CASSRTDLTNYGYTF; CDR3 DNA: TGTGCCAGCAGCCGGACAGACCTCACTAACTATGGCTACACCTTC
V gene: TRBV10-1; J gene: TRBJ2-7; clone size: few; D gene: TRBD2; CDR3 protein: CASSETRTSGSSYEQYF; CDR3 DNA: TGCGCCAGCAGTGAGACTCGGACTAGCGGAAGCTCCTACGAGCAGTACTTC
V gene: TRBV12-3/TRBV12-4; J gene: TRBJ2-7; clone size: NA; D gene: TRBD2; CDR3 protein: CASSSPLAAEQYF; CDR3 DNA: TGTGCCAGCAGTTCCCCCCTAGCGGCCGAGCAGTACTTC
V gene: TRBV10-2; J gene: TRBJ2-7; clone size: NA; D gene: NA; CDR3 protein: CASSEGLGQRIYEQYF; CDR3 DNA: TGCGCCAGCAGTGAAGGGCTGGGGCAGCGAATTTACGAGCAGTACTTC
V gene: TRBV6-1; J gene: TRBJ1-5; clone size: NA; D gene: NA; CDR3 protein: CASSEVLNQPQHF; CDR3 DNA: TGTGCCAGCAGTGAAGTCCTTAATCAGCCCCAGCATTTT
V gene: TRBV27; J gene: TRBJ1-2; clone size: once; D gene: NA; CDR3 protein: CASKSYTGYGYTF; CDR3 DNA: TGTGCCAGCAAGTCCTACACAGGGTATGGCTACACCTTC
V gene: TRBV7-9; J gene: TRBJ1-2; clone size: NA; D gene: NA; CDR3 protein: CASSRVEVLGYTF; CDR3 DNA: TGTGCCAGCAGCCGGGTAGAGGTTTTGGGCTACACCTTC
V gene: TRBV3-1/TRBV3-2; J gene: TRBJ2-1; clone size: NA; D gene: NA; CDR3 protein: CASSQGLDDEQFF; CDR3 DNA: TGTGCCAGCAGCCAAGGACTAGACGATGAGCAGTTCTTC
V gene: TRBV19; J gene: TRBJ1-2; clone size: NA; D gene: TRBD1; CDR3 protein: CASSIPGQGASNYGYTF; CDR3 DNA: TGTGCCAGTAGTATCCCGGGACAGGGGGCTTCTAACTATGGCTACACCTTC